This TCR beta chain was documented in a study of metastatic and nonmetastatic thyroid tumors. Study-level background: For malignant and benign thyroid patients, tumor or nodule tissue and blood were the sources whose repertoires were compared.

The germline gives CDR1 LNHDA, CDR2 SQIVND (reference sequence). V lost 5 bases to trimming and J lost 12 bases, with 23 bases between them. CDR3 size: 15 residues. With regard to this clone: Its antigen remains unidentified.

Findings and caveats of the study: The reported finding was significantly higher TCR beta diversity in malignant thyroid tumors relative to benign nodules, in blood and tumor.

No patient received treatment before thyroid surgery. In the study's own analysis: The study took CDR3 differences across clinicopathological groups and made a distant-metastasis classifier for papillary thyroid cancer from them. TCRdb re-called the PCR reads with MiXCR. TCRdb's processing, not the authors' own work, is the source of the V and J calls. The sample consists of over 6,000 clones, approximately 30% of them appearing once. The V gene is TRBV19, the J gene TRBJ1-5; D is undetermined. This clonotype was sampled from a female donor with papillary thyroid cancer or a benign thyroid nodule (not recorded which). Some clones in this sample may be carry-over from other donors' samples. Sequenced input: adjacent normal tissue. DNA for the CDR3: TGTGCCAGTAGTCCCAGCGGCCAGTCCGATAAGCACCAGCATTTT. Amino acid sequence: CASSPSGQSDKHQHF.